Described below is a single TCR beta chain sequence and its context. Antigen specificity is unknown. The germline gives CDR1 MGHRA, CDR2 YSYEKL. This CDR3 has 15 residues. V gave up 0 bases and J gave up 7 bases, with 13 bases separating them. This sample was taken from a study of shared clonotypes between healthy human individuals. Overall study findings and caveats: Some clonotypes were shared by all four sorted-subset donors, while others were not shared. The non-shared ones had lower generation probabilities than the shared ones. Collection of samples was limited to blood; tissue repertoires likely differ.

Generated by immunoSEQ multiplex PCR, the TCRdb table keeps only in-frame clones and is missing some. The sample carries 2,500,000 or so clones, less than 95% recorded once. This TCR was sampled from a man between 18 and 35 years old in good health. Some clones in this sample may be carry-over from other donors' samples. Sample: naive CD4+ T cells from PBMCs. The sample's subset: CD45RA+ positively selected. The chain joins TRBV4-1 to TRBJ1-5, with TRBD1 as a possible D gene (5 bases). The CDR3 region is CASSQEGRAEQPQHF. The CDR3 DNA sequence: TGCGCCAGCAGCCAAGAGGGCAGGGCGGAACAGCCCCAGCATTTT.